These 22 T cell receptor beta chains originate from one sample sequenced in a study of T cells in localized non-small cell lung cancer. Libraries were prepared by immunoSEQ multiplex PCR; TCRdb keeps only in-frame clonotypes and omits some of them. The sample has about 48,000 clones; about 80% are singletons. The sample here was peripheral blood, taken before any cancer treatment. The receptors stem from a man aged 40-75 years with stage I squamous cell lung carcinoma.

This clone occurred once. The V gene is TRBV4-1, the J gene TRBJ1-2; a possible D gene is TRBD1 (6 bases). The CDR3 extends over 15 amino acids. The germline gives CDR1 MGHRA, CDR2 YSYEKL. V shed 1 base and J shed 5 bases, with 14 bases lying between them. CDR3 protein: CASSQGRQGPYGYTF. In DNA form, the CDR3 reads TGCGCCAGCAGCCAAGGTCGGCAGGGGCCTTATGGCTACACCTTC.

The chain joins TRBV4-1 to TRBJ2-1; 9 bases align to TRBD2. The trim removed 0 bases at V and 10 bases at J, leaving 7 bases unmatched. The CDR3 spans 15 residues. Germline V CDR1 and CDR2: MGHRA, YSYEKL. CDR3 region: CASSQDRGGADEQFF. The CDR3 coding sequence is TGCGCCAGCAGCCAAGATCGCGGGGGGGCGGACGAGCAGTTCTTC.

The chain combines TRBV5-1 with TRBJ2-5, with D perhaps matching TRBD1 or TRBD2 (5 bases each). Trimming cost V 4 bases and J 7 bases, with 14 bases left between them. This CDR3 is 13 amino acids long. Looked up from germline, CDR1 is SGHRS and CDR2 is YFSETQ. As DNA, the CDR3 is TGCGCCAGCAGCCCCGGGACGTCGGGGACCCAGTACTTC. This encodes CASSPGTSGTQYF.

The V gene is TRBV19, the J gene TRBJ2-3, with a weak D call TRBD2 (7 bases). The V gene lost 10 bases and the J gene lost 5 bases, with 19 bases spanning the gap. CDR3 size: 14 residues. The germline gives CDR1 LNHDA, CDR2 SQIVND (reference sequence). The chain's CDR3 is CATRRGGVLDTQYF. CDR3 coding DNA: TGTGCCACCCGGAGAGGGGGGGTATTAGATACGCAGTATTTT.

The chain has TRBV30 and TRBJ1-1, with TRBD1 matching over 8 bases. The V segment lost 2 bases and the J segment 10 bases; nucleotides outside the gene matches: 9. This CDR3 comprises 13 residues. Looked up from germline, CDR1 is GTSNPN and CDR2 is SVGIG (reference sequence). The CDR3 coding sequence is TGTGCCTGGAGTCCGACAGGGGTTGATCTAGCTTTCTTT. It specifies CAWSPTGVDLAFF.

There are a few counts of this clone. The rearrangement joins TRBV6-1 to TRBJ1-1; a possible D gene is TRBD1 (6 bases). Germline CDR1 and CDR2: MNHNS and SASEGT. Trimming pared 2 bases from V and 2 bases from J, leaving 12 bases between. This CDR3 contains 15 residues. For the CDR3, the DNA is TGTGCCAGCAGTGAACTGCCCAGGGGAAACACTGAAGCTTTCTTT. Protein: CASSELPRGNTEAFF.

The chain uses TRBV7-2 and TRBJ2-7, with D perhaps TRBD1 (6 bases). The CDR3 is made up of 15 amino acids. The V end was cut by 2 bases, the J end by 0 bases, with 11 bases between. CDR1 and CDR2 (germline): SGHTA, FQGNSA. The CDR3 protein is CASSLLQGSSYEQYF. CDR3 sequence (DNA): TGTGCCAGCAGCTTATTGCAGGGGAGCTCCTACGAGCAGTACTTC.

The chain couples TRBV6-5 to TRBJ1-1, with D possibly matching TRBD1 (5 bases). Germline CDR1 is MNHEY and CDR2 is SVGAGI. V was cut by 6 bases and J by 1 base, with 9 bases left in between. The CDR3 spans 13 residues. For the CDR3, the DNA is TGTGCCAGCAGGGGGCGCGGGAACACTGAAGCTTTCTTT. This sequence encodes CASRGRGNTEAFF.

The V call is TRBV30, the J call TRBJ1-6; TRBD1 is a possible D gene (5 bases). Looked up from germline, CDR1 is GTSNPN and CDR2 is SVGIG (reference sequence). This CDR3 comprises 11 residues. Deletions cut 4 bases from V and 16 bases from J, with 14 bases between. As DNA, the CDR3 is TGTGCCTGGACCGTGGGGGGATATCTCCACTTT. It specifies CAWTVGGYLHF.

By sample share, this clone is medium-sized. CDR3 loop: CASSLGQGGVQPQHF. As DNA, the CDR3 is TGTGCCAGCAGCCTGGGACAGGGAGGAGTGCAGCCCCAGCATTTT. The gene calls are TRBV28 and TRBJ1-5; 9 nucleotides line up with TRBD1. The germline V gene encodes CDR1 MDHEN and CDR2 SYDVKM. The CDR3 totals 15 residues. V trimming: 6 bases; J trimming: 7 bases; junction bases outside the gene matches: 10.

V usage is TRBV5-1 and J usage is TRBJ1-2, with a possible D match to TRBD1 (5 bases). The germline CDR1 and CDR2 sequences are SGHRS and YFSETQ. The ends were cut back, 3 bases at V and 4 bases at J, with 13 bases in the middle. This CDR3 spans 14 amino acids. DNA of the CDR3: TGCGCCAGCAGCTCTAGCACAGGAGGCTATGGCTACACCTTC. Amino acids: CASSSSTGGYGYTF.

The chain is built from TRBV5-1 and TRBJ1-1; D not resolved. The CDR3 extends over 13 amino acids. Trimming shortened V by 2 bases and J by 4 bases, and 9 bases separated the two germline ends. Looked up from germline, CDR1 is SGHRS and CDR2 is YFSETQ. CDR3 DNA sequence: TGCGCCAGCAGCTTTGGATGGGGCACTGAAGCTTTCTTT. Protein product: CASSFGWGTEAFF.

This clone has a handful of counts. The chain recombines TRBV6-5 with TRBJ2-4; no firm D call. CDR1 is MNHEY and CDR2 is SVGAGI in the germline V gene. The CDR3 length is 15 residues. V was pared by 5 bases and J by 6 bases, with 17 bases between. The CDR3 DNA reads TGTGCCAGCAGTCACACTATGGGTCCTGTAAACATTCAGTACTTC. Translating gives CASSHTMGPVNIQYF.

The genes are TRBV5-1 and TRBJ1-4; D uncertain. The V gene's germline CDR1 is SGHRS and CDR2 YFSETQ. This CDR3 is built from 14 residues. V was trimmed by 2 bases and J by 0 bases, leaving 5 bases between them. DNA of the CDR3: TGCGCCAGCAGCTTAAGCGCAACTAATGAAAAACTGTTTTTT. Amino acid sequence: CASSLSATNEKLFF.

The J gene is TRBJ1-2, the V gene TRBV4-3; possibly TRBD1 for D (5 bases). The CDR3 extends over 14 amino acids. Germline CDR1 reads LGHNA; CDR2 reads YSLEER. V lost 2 bases to trimming and J lost 4 bases, with 11 bases between them. CDR3 loop: CASSQSIGTYGYTF. In nucleotides, the CDR3 is TGCGCCAGCAGCCAAAGTATCGGGACCTATGGCTACACCTTC.

This clone has a handful of counts. Its ends do not fully match the called genes, so a read error is possible. The V and J genes are TRBV7-7 and TRBJ2-1; tentative D call: TRBD1 (6 bases). Germline V gives CDR1 SSHAT, CDR2 FNYEAQ (reference sequence). The CDR3 has 15 amino acids. CDR3 sequence reads: CASSSGQSSYNEQFF. The CDR3 DNA follows: TGTGCTAGCAGCTCTGGACAGAGCTCCTACAATGAGCAGTTCTTC.

The rearrangement links TRBV6-1 to TRBJ1-6, with D unresolved. Trimming took off 7 bases at V and 9 bases at J, with 7 bases between the two ends. Germline loops: CDR1 MNHNS, CDR2 SASEGT. The CDR3 sequence is 11 residues long. In DNA, the CDR3 is TGTGCCAGCACCTTAAGTTCACCCCTCCACTTT. This codes for CASTLSSPLHF.

The chain carries TRBV7-9 and TRBJ1-1; D remains ambiguous. CDR1 and CDR2 from the germline V gene are SEHNR and FQNEAQ (reference sequence). Trimming removed 5 bases from V and 5 bases from J, with 15 bases in between. The CDR3 runs to 14 residues. The CDR3 DNA sequence: TGTGCCAGCAGCGATTCCCACCCGGGGACTGAAGCTTTCTTT. Translating gives CASSDSHPGTEAFF.

Concerning this clone: One junction end disagrees with the germline gene, perhaps due to a read error. The chain combines TRBV5-1 with TRBJ1-2; D is unresolved. The length of the CDR3 is 11 residues. CDR1 and CDR2 (germline): SGHRS, YFSETQ. The CDR3: CANSLGVAYTF. Written as DNA, the CDR3 is TGCGCCAACAGCTTGGGAGTGGCCTACACCTTC.

The gene calls are TRBV7-9 and TRBJ2-5; D is ambiguous. CDR3 length: 11 residues. V shed 3 bases and J shed 5 bases, with 4 bases lying between them. Per the germline V gene, CDR1 is SEHNR and CDR2 is FQNEAQ (reference sequence). The DNA for the CDR3 is TGTGCCAGCAGCTTCGTGGAGACCCAGTACTTC. Residues: CASSFVETQYF.

The chain is built from TRBV7-8 and TRBJ1-4, with D unresolved. In germline, CDR1 is SGHVS, CDR2 FQNEAQ. V gave up 0 bases and J gave up 8 bases, with 13 bases separating them. The CDR3 extends over 15 amino acids. In nucleotides, the CDR3 is TGTGCCAGCAGCTTAGCGATCGGGGTCAGGGAAAAACTGTTTTTT. Translating it yields CASSLAIGVREKLFF.

CDR3 bases: TGTGCCAGCAGCTCTCCAGGGACAGAGGACTACGAGCAGTACTTC. Its protein product is CASSSPGTEDYEQYF. V is TRBV5-4 and J is TRBJ2-7; 7 bases are a match to TRBD1. V gave up 3 bases and J gave up 3 bases; unmatched junction bases: 9. Germline lookup yields CDR1 SGHNT and CDR2 YYREEE (reference sequence). This CDR3 has 15 amino acids.